These 11 T cell receptor beta chains were all obtained from the same sample, sequenced in a study of cytomegalovirus exposure and HLA in healthy donors. PCR was performed using 60 Vbeta and 13 Jbeta primers. Clones were sequenced by immunoSEQ multiplex PCR, and TCRdb holds only the in-frame ones, with some missing. This table has 100,000 to 150,000 clones, about 79% appearing once. The sample comprised PBMCs. The receptors originated from a female donor in good health and CMV-seropositive.

This chain links TRBV18 with TRBJ1-2; D call uncertain. The CDR3 contains 15 residues. The V gene lost 3 bases and the J gene lost 1 base, with 12 bases spanning the gap. The germline V gene has CDR1 KGHSH and CDR2 LQKENI. The CDR3 nucleotides are TGTGCCAGCTCACCGAACCGGGTTTTTAACTATGGCTACACCTTC. Translated, it gives CASSPNRVFNYGYTF.

The V call is TRBV5-1, the J call TRBJ2-5; 8 bases agree with TRBD1. The J segment lost 4 bases and the V segment lost 7 bases, leaving 9 bases of the junction unmatched. Germline assignment: CDR1 SGHRS and CDR2 YFSETQ. The CDR3 covers 14 residues. CDR3 sequence: CASRPSTGGETQYF. The DNA for the CDR3 is TGCGCCAGCCGCCCTTCAACAGGGGGAGAGACCCAGTACTTC.

The gene calls are TRBV5-1 and TRBJ2-7; 10 bases fit TRBD1. Losses at the gene ends were 5 bases for V and 3 bases for J; bases not matched to a gene: 8. The CDR3 is 15 amino acids. Germline V gene sequence: CDR1 SGHRS, CDR2 YFSETQ. The CDR3 loop is CASRLGQGGDYEQYF. The CDR3 DNA is TGCGCCAGCAGACTTGGACAGGGGGGGGACTACGAGCAGTACTTC.

The chain couples TRBV7-9 to TRBJ2-7, with 9 positions matching TRBD1. V lost 5 bases and J lost 4; bases outside the gene matches: 15. The CDR3 runs to 17 residues. Germline assignment: CDR1 SEHNR and CDR2 FQNEAQ (reference sequence). The CDR3 reads CASSPRPDRGLRYEQYF. CDR3 coding DNA: TGTGCCAGCAGCCCCAGACCGGACAGGGGTTTGCGATACGAGCAGTACTTC.

The rearrangement joins TRBV28 to TRBJ2-7; D possibly corresponds to TRBD1 (6 bases). The CDR3 runs to 13 residues. V lost 3 bases and J 7 bases, leaving 13 bases between the germline ends. The germline V gene encodes CDR1 MDHEN and CDR2 SYDVKM. CDR3 coding DNA: TGTGCCAGCAGTTTGACAGGCCCTAGGGAGCAGTACTTC. Translated: CASSLTGPREQYF.

The V and J genes are TRBV5-6 and TRBJ2-1, with TRBD1 matching over 8 bases. Germline lookup yields CDR1 SGHDT and CDR2 YYEEEE. The CDR3 totals 15 residues. Trimming cost V 1 base and J 5 bases; bases outside gene matches: 5. The CDR3 sequence: CASSLWGQADNEQFF. The CDR3 DNA is TGTGCCAGCAGCTTGTGGGGACAGGCCGACAATGAGCAGTTCTTC.

CDR3 region: CASTQVLAGMWYF. CDR3 DNA: TGTGCCAGCACACAAGTATTAGCGGGGATGTGGTATTTT. The chain employs TRBV6-1 and TRBJ2-3; 8 nucleotides agree with TRBD2. The CDR3 has 13 residues. V lost 7 bases to trimming and J lost 14 bases; unmatched junction nucleotides: 14. Germline-derived CDR1 and CDR2 are MNHNS and SASEGT.

This chain joins TRBV9 and TRBJ2-5; 11 bases map to TRBD2. CDR3 length: 17 residues. In germline, CDR1 is SGDLS, CDR2 YYNGEE. The V segment lost 0 bases and the J segment 5 bases; nucleotides outside the gene matches: 9. CDR3 nucleotide sequence: TGTGCCAGCAGCGTAGGCGGTGGGGCTAGCGGGGGGGAGACCCAGTACTTC. It translates to CASSVGGGASGGETQYF.

The chain recombines TRBV6-5 with TRBJ2-7; 10 nucleotides match TRBD1. The V gene end was trimmed by 7 bases and the J gene end by 3 bases; junction bases not matched to a gene: 6. Germline CDR1 reads MNHEY; CDR2 reads SVGAGI. The CDR3 loop spans 14 amino acids. The CDR3 loop is CASKTGQGGYEQYF. The CDR3 bases are TGTGCCAGCAAGACCGGACAGGGGGGCTACGAGCAGTACTTC.

The sample holds a few counts of this clone. The V call is TRBV2, the J call TRBJ1-2, with 8 bases aligning to TRBD1. The CDR3 consists of 15 residues. V was pared by 2 bases and J by 8 bases, with 10 bases of the junction left unmatched. Germline CDR1 SNHLY, CDR2 FYNNEI. The CDR3 loop reads CASSEWPGQGDGYTF. CDR3 nucleotides: TGTGCCAGCAGTGAATGGCCCGGACAGGGCGACGGCTACACCTTC. Full variable domain (rest looked up from reference TRBV2 and TRBJ1-2): EPEVTQTPSHQVTQMGQEVILRCVPISNHLYFYWYRQILGQKVEFLVSFYNNEISEKSEIFDDQFSVERPDGSNFTLKIRSTKLEDSAMYFCASSEWPGQGDGYTFGSGTRLTVV.

This clone was recorded once. The rearrangement joins TRBV7-3 to TRBJ2-3, with a possible D match to TRBD2 (6 bases). The germline V gene has CDR1 SGHTA and CDR2 FQGTGA. The length of the CDR3 is 15 residues. Trimming shortened V by 4 bases and J by 2 bases, and 13 bases separated the two germline ends. CDR3 sequence: CASSYSGTATDTQYF. The CDR3 DNA reads TGTGCCAGCAGCTATTCCGGGACTGCCACAGATACGCAGTATTTT.